The 21 T cell receptor beta chains reported below all come from one sample, sequenced in a study of shared T cell receptors in the human thymus. Measured with immunoSEQ multiplex PCR; TCRdb has only the in-frame clones, and not every one. The table includes over 350,000 clones, approximately 95% detected once. The sequenced sample was thymocytes. All receptors derive from a human donor.

The chain couples TRBV15 to TRBJ2-1; 7 bases align to TRBD1. This CDR3 contains 17 residues. V gave up 1 base and J gave up 0 bases; unmatched junction bases: 6. CDR1 is LNHNV, CDR2 YYDKDF, per germline (reference sequence). For the CDR3, the DNA is TGTGCCACCAGCAGAGGGACAGGCTTTAGCTCCTACAATGAGCAGTTCTTC. Protein product: CATSRGTGFSSYNEQFF.

In nucleotides, the CDR3 is TGTGCCAGCAGCCCCAAGACTAGCGCCGGCACCGGGGAGCTGTTTTTT. Translated: CASSPKTSAGTGELFF. The V call is TRBV7-9, the J call TRBJ2-2; 8 positions agree with TRBD2. The CDR3 runs to 16 residues. Germline values: CDR1 SEHNR, CDR2 FQNEAQ (reference sequence). With 5 bases clipped from V and 4 bases from J, the junction kept 9 bases outside the gene matches.

This clone was detected once. Mismatch with germline at one junction end may stem from a read error. The rearrangement links TRBV15 to TRBJ2-7; no clear D. Germline V gives CDR1 LNHNV, CDR2 YYDKDF (reference sequence). This CDR3 spans 13 amino acids. The CDR3 DNA reads as TGTGCCACCAGCGGAGACATTACCTACGAGCAGTACTTC. This gives the protein CATSGDITYEQYF. Combining the CDR3 with reference TRBV15 and TRBJ2-7 gives the whole variable domain DAMVIQNPRYQVTQFGKPVTLSCSQTLNHNVMYWYQQKSSQAPKLLFHYYDKDFNNEADTPDNFQSRRPNTSFCFLDIRSPGLGDTAMYLCATSGDITYEQYFGPGTRLTVT.

V gene TRBV5-1 combines with J gene TRBJ2-2, with D perhaps TRBD2 (5 bases). CDR1 and CDR2 from the germline V gene are SGHRS and YFSETQ. V lost 4 bases to trimming and J lost 2 bases, with 12 bases between them. This CDR3 has 15 residues. The CDR3 nucleotides are TGCGCCAGCAGCCCGAGGGATATCAACACCGGGGAGCTGTTTTTT. It specifies CASSPRDINTGELFF.

The chain joins TRBV29-1 to TRBJ2-2; a possible D gene is TRBD2 (6 bases). With 6 bases removed from V and 1 base from J, the gap between germline ends came to 9 bases. The CDR3 loop spans 13 amino acids. Germline V lookup: CDR1 SQVTM, CDR2 ANQGSEA. CDR3 protein: CSVGLLNTGELFF. The CDR3 bases are TGCAGCGTGGGACTCCTGAACACCGGGGAGCTGTTTTTT.

This chain connects TRBV11-3 to TRBJ2-1; D remains unclear. Deletions cut 4 bases from V and 9 bases from J, with 10 bases between. Germline loops: CDR1 SGHNT, CDR2 YENEEA. The CDR3 has 12 amino acids. CDR3 region: CASSCKGSEQFF. CDR3 sequence (DNA): TGTGCCAGCAGCTGTAAAGGTAGTGAGCAGTTCTTC.

This chain uses TRBV6-5 with TRBJ2-7, with 7 bases aligning to TRBD1. Germline V lookup: CDR1 MNHEY, CDR2 SVGAGI. V lost 6 bases to trimming and J lost 2 bases; unmatched junction nucleotides: 4. The CDR3 is 13 amino acids. CDR3 loop: CASSHRGTYEQYF. In DNA form, the CDR3 reads TGTGCCAGCAGCCACAGGGGTACCTACGAGCAGTACTTC.

The chain couples TRBV11-1 to TRBJ2-1, with TRBD2 identical over 11 bases. This CDR3 contains 17 residues. Looked up from germline, CDR1 is SGHAT and CDR2 is FQDESV (reference sequence). V trimming: 2 bases; J trimming: 5 bases; junction bases outside the gene matches: 8. CDR3 protein: CASSLQTSGIFNNEQFF. The CDR3 bases are TGTGCCAGCAGCTTACAGACTAGCGGGATCTTTAACAATGAGCAGTTCTTC.

The V gene is TRBV7-2, the J gene TRBJ2-2; TRBD2 matches at 10 bases. The CDR3 loop spans 16 amino acids. The germline V gene has CDR1 SGHTA and CDR2 FQGNSA. V shed 4 bases and J 7 bases; nucleotides not matched to a gene: 9. The CDR3 reads CASSWPGLALVGELFF. CDR3 in DNA: TGTGCCAGCAGCTGGCCGGGACTAGCGTTGGTCGGGGAGCTGTTTTTT. The whole variable domain, filled in from reference TRBV7-2 and TRBJ2-2, reads GAGVSQSPSNKVTEKGKDVELRCDPISGHTALYWYRQSLGQGLEFLIYFQGNSAPDKSGLPSDRFSAERTGGSVSTLTIQRTQQEDSAVYLCASSWPGLALVGELFFGEGSRLTVL.

This clone was detected only once. J is TRBJ2-3 and V is TRBV4-1; 9 nucleotides line up with TRBD2. CDR1 is MGHRA and CDR2 is YSYEKL in the germline V gene. The CDR3 extends over 18 amino acids. J gave up 2 bases and V 0 bases, and 9 bases lay outside the gene matches. This CDR3 reads CASSQDSRLAAHTDTQYF. The CDR3 DNA reads TGCGCCAGCAGCCAAGATTCGCGACTAGCGGCCCACACAGATACGCAGTATTTT.

CDR3 sequence (DNA): TGTGCCAGTAGTATACAAGGCCCTTACTACGAGCAGTACTTC. Protein sequence: CASSIQGPYYEQYF. This chain links TRBV19 with TRBJ2-7, with no clear D. V was clipped by 2 bases and J by 3 bases, with 11 bases between them. The CDR3 runs 14 residues. CDR1 is LNHDA, CDR2 SQIVND, per germline (reference sequence).

The genes are TRBV4-3 and TRBJ1-1; perhaps TRBD1 as D (5 bases). CDR3 length equals 14 residues. V lost 2 bases and J lost 4, with 11 bases in between. The germline CDR1 and CDR2 sequences are LGHNA and YSLEER. Here the CDR3 reads CASSQSLRGTEAFF. CDR3 sequence (DNA): TGCGCCAGCAGCCAAAGTCTAAGGGGCACTGAAGCTTTCTTT.

The chain uses TRBV2 and TRBJ1-6, with a weak D call TRBD1 (5 bases). Trimming took 8 bases from V and 0 from J, leaving 17 bases between them. CDR3 length: 17 amino acids. Germline V CDR1 and CDR2: SNHLY, FYNNEI. The CDR3 DNA sequence: TGTGCCAGCTCCCGGGACTCCCAGAGCTCCTATAATTCACCCCTCCACTTT. It specifies CASSRDSQSSYNSPLHF.

V is TRBV7-9 and J is TRBJ2-7, with a possible D match to TRBD2 (5 bases). The germline V and J ends were trimmed by 5 bases and 6 bases, with 14 bases remaining between them. This CDR3 contains 13 residues. CDR1 SEHNR and CDR2 FQNEAQ come from the germline V gene (reference sequence). The CDR3 reads CASSPEANPEQYF. The CDR3 nucleotides read TGTGCCAGCAGCCCGGAGGCGAACCCCGAGCAGTACTTC.

The chain is built from TRBV30 and TRBJ2-1; D possibly corresponds to TRBD2 (6 bases). V shed 8 bases and J shed 2 bases, with 16 bases lying between them. This CDR3 contains 14 residues. CDR1 and CDR2 (germline): GTSNPN, SVGIG (reference sequence). The CDR3 sequence: CAGAKEGTYNEQFF. CDR3 nucleotide sequence: TGTGCCGGAGCCAAGGAGGGGACCTACAATGAGCAGTTCTTC.

CDR3 in DNA: TGTGCCAGCAGCCAAGATGGGGCCGGGAGAGCCTACAATGAGCAGTTCTTC. Translation: CASSQDGAGRAYNEQFF. This sequence joins TRBV4-2 and TRBJ2-1, with D possibly TRBD2 on 6 matching bases. V was shortened by 0 bases and J by 2 bases, with 14 bases between the two germline ends. Germline V gene sequence: CDR1 LGHNA, CDR2 YNFKEQ. This CDR3 comprises 17 residues.

This CDR3 is CAGRDRGYGYTF. The CDR3 bases are TGTGCCGGAAGAGACAGGGGGTATGGCTACACCTTC. The V call is TRBV18, the J call TRBJ1-2; 9 nucleotides match TRBD1. The CDR3 totals 12 residues. Germline CDR1 and CDR2: KGHSH and LQKENI. The ends lost 11 bases at V and 5 bases at J; junction bases unmatched: 6.

V is TRBV28 and J is TRBJ1-5, with TRBD1 identical over 9 bases. Trimming at V came to 7 bases and at J to 7 bases, leaving 8 bases not matched to a gene. The CDR3 loop spans 14 amino acids. CDR1 and CDR2 from the germline V gene are MDHEN and SYDVKM. The DNA of the CDR3 is TGTGCCAGCAACCGGACAGGGGAGGGACAGCCCCAGCATTTT. It yields the protein CASNRTGEGQPQHF.

This clone was recorded once. The chain has TRBV5-1 and TRBJ2-7; D perhaps matches TRBD2 (6 bases). Trimming removed 0 bases from V and 4 bases from J, with 20 bases in between. Germline V gene sequence: CDR1 SGHRS, CDR2 YFSETQ. This CDR3 comprises 17 residues. The DNA of the CDR3 is TGCGCCAGCAGCTTGGCTTTTGGGAGGACTACGCCTTACGAGCAGTACTTC. This translates into CASSLAFGRTTPYEQYF.

The genes are TRBV19 and TRBJ2-1; 7 bases are a match to TRBD2. The trim removed 5 bases at V and 6 bases at J, leaving 16 bases unmatched. The germline gives CDR1 LNHDA, CDR2 SQIVND (reference sequence). The CDR3 has 17 residues. Here the CDR3 DNA reads TGTGCCAGTAGTCCTAGCGGTGGGAGGGTTTTGCTCAATGAGCAGTTCTTC. This translates into CASSPSGGRVLLNEQFF.

The J gene is TRBJ2-7, the V gene TRBV7-2; a possible D gene is TRBD2 (6 bases). From germline, CDR1 is SGHTA and CDR2 FQGNSA. This CDR3 is 15 amino acids long. Trimming cost V 5 bases and J 0 bases, with 14 bases left between them. CDR3 in DNA: TGTGCCAGCAGCCCCCGGGCCGGGAGCTCCTACGAGCAGTACTTC. Translation: CASSPRAGSSYEQYF.